The 14 T cell receptor beta chains presented below share a single source sample, sequenced in a study of T-cell memory formation after mild COVID-19. Using its own MiXCR run on the 5' RACE reads, TCRdb lists one record per CDR3 protein. The repertoire holds 55,000 to 75,000 distinct CDR3 sequences, with about a quarter as singletons. The specimen sequenced was PBMCs or a T cell subset sorted from them (not recorded which). All receptors come from a man between 18 and 29 years old who had mild COVID-19 (a few samples of this study predate the infection). Cell type and time point are not known.

The CDR3 nucleotides are TGTGCCAGCAGCGCCCGAGACAGGCTGAACACTGAAGCTTTCTTT. It specifies CASSARDRLNTEAFF. The chain joins TRBV9 to TRBJ1-1, with TRBD1 as a possible D gene (6 bases). Germline CDR1 is SGDLS and CDR2 is YYNGEE. CDR3 length: 15 residues. Trimming removed 3 bases from V and 0 bases from J, with 12 bases in between.

V and J are TRBV4-3 and TRBJ1-1; D ambiguous. Germline-derived CDR1 and CDR2 are LGHNA and YSLEER. V lost 0 bases to trimming and J lost 0 bases, with 11 bases between them. The length of the CDR3 is 16 residues. The CDR3 bases are TGCGCCAGCAGCCAAGATCTATTGCGGCTGAACACTGAAGCTTTCTTT. The encoded protein is CASSQDLLRLNTEAFF.

This clonotype was counted at least ten times. CDR3 in amino acids: CASSFPGLAAKACTDTQYF. The CDR3, as DNA: TGTGCCAGCAGCTTTCCCGGACTAGCGGCAAAAGCATGCACAGATACGCAGTATTTT. The rearrangement uses TRBV7-4 and TRBJ2-3, with 10 bases that match TRBD2. V lost 3 bases to trimming and J lost 1 base; unmatched junction nucleotides: 13. The CDR3 spans 19 residues. Germline values: CDR1 SGHVT, CDR2 SQSDAQ.

This clonotype occurred a few times. The V call is TRBV19, the J call TRBJ1-1; D unresolved. The CDR3 extends over 13 amino acids. Trimming took 1 base from V and 1 from J, leaving 4 bases between them. Per the germline V gene, CDR1 is LNHDA and CDR2 is SQIVND (reference sequence). This CDR3 is CASSIGGNTEAFF. The DNA of the CDR3 is TGTGCCAGTAGTATAGGGGGGAACACTGAAGCTTTCTTT.

The chain combines TRBV7-3 with TRBJ2-3; the match to TRBD2 covers 8 bases. V lost 4 bases, J lost 6 bases, and 9 bases stayed unmatched. The CDR3 has 15 amino acids. The V gene's germline CDR1 is SGHTA and CDR2 FQGTGA. CDR3 region: CASSSPGGPYDTQYF. In nucleotides, the CDR3 is TGTGCCAGCAGCTCACCGGGGGGGCCCTATGATACGCAGTATTTT. Full variable domain (outside the CDR3, taken from reference TRBV7-3 and TRBJ2-3): GAGVSQTPSNKVTEKGKYVELRCDPISGHTALYWYRQSLGQGPEFLIYFQGTGAADDSGLPNDRFFAVRPEGSVSTLKIQRTERGDSAVYLCASSSPGGPYDTQYFGPGTRLTVL.

V usage is TRBV6-2 or TRBV6-3 and J usage is TRBJ1-5, with TRBD1 matching 9 bases. V was clipped by 4 bases and J by 5 bases; unmatched bases: 6. CDR3 length equals 15 residues. The germline V gene has CDR1 MNHEY and CDR2 SVGEGT. CDR3 nucleotide sequence: TGTGCCAGCAGTTCGGGACAGGGTCTTTATCAGCCCCAGCATTTT. It encodes CASSSGQGLYQPQHF.

The J gene is TRBJ2-5, the V gene TRBV12-3 or TRBV12-4; D is uncertain. V gave up 5 bases and J gave up 1 base, with 11 bases separating them. This CDR3 has 14 amino acids. In nucleotides, the CDR3 is TGTGCCAGCAGTCCCGGCCAGTCCCAAGAGACCCAGTACTTC. Its translation is CASSPGQSQETQYF.

This clonotype was seen a handful of times. J is TRBJ2-1 and V is TRBV7-2; D unresolved. This CDR3 has 13 amino acids. From germline, CDR1 is SGHTA and CDR2 FQGNSA. V shed 5 bases and J shed 5 bases, with 10 bases lying between them. In nucleotides, the CDR3 is TGTGCCAGCAGCCCCGGTTGGGACAATGAGCAGTTCTTC. Protein product: CASSPGWDNEQFF.

This sequence joins TRBV6-5 and TRBJ2-7; D tentatively fits TRBD1 or TRBD2 (5 bases each). Germline CDR1 MNHEY, CDR2 SVGAGI. With 5 bases removed from V and 7 bases from J, the gap between germline ends came to 15 bases. CDR3 length: 13 amino acids. The CDR3 loop is CASSPYYEGEQYF. CDR3 sequence (DNA): TGTGCCAGCAGTCCATACTACGAGGGGGAGCAGTACTTC.

The chain joins TRBV4-1 to TRBJ2-1; D is perhaps TRBD1 (5 bases). The CDR3 is made up of 14 amino acids. Trimming removed 4 bases at V and 6 bases at J, with 13 bases between. Germline V gives CDR1 MGHRA, CDR2 YSYEKL. The CDR3 here is CASSLLVGPNEQFF. CDR3 in DNA: TGCGCCAGCAGCCTACTCGTGGGGCCCAATGAGCAGTTCTTC.

This rearrangement joins TRBV27 to TRBJ2-7; tentative D call: TRBD1 (5 bases). V gave up 8 bases and J gave up 6 bases, with 14 bases separating them. Per germline, CDR1 MNHEY and CDR2 SMNVEV (reference sequence). The CDR3 is 12 amino acids. The DNA of the CDR3 is TGTGCCAGCGCTCAGGGCCGAGGCGAGCAGTACTTC. Amino acids: CASAQGRGEQYF.

The J gene is TRBJ2-1, the V gene TRBV10-3; D call uncertain. V shed 4 bases and J shed 10 bases, with 8 bases lying between them. Germline CDR1 is ENHRY and CDR2 is SYGVKD. CDR3 length equals 11 residues. DNA for the CDR3: TGTGCCATCAGTGTAGGAGTCGAGCAGTTCTTC. Protein sequence: CAISVGVEQFF.

The chain uses TRBV4-2 and TRBJ2-1; D possibly corresponds to TRBD1 (5 bases). Germline loops: CDR1 LGHNA, CDR2 YNFKEQ. The CDR3 totals 17 residues. Trimming stripped 0 bases from V and 1 base from J, with 13 bases between. CDR3 sequence: CASSQERGTESYNEQFF. The CDR3 DNA reads TGTGCCAGCAGCCAAGAAAGGGGTACGGAATCCTACAATGAGCAGTTCTTC.

This clonotype appeared a few times. This chain uses TRBV9 with TRBJ2-3, with a weak D call TRBD1 (6 bases). Germline V lookup: CDR1 SGDLS, CDR2 YYNGEE. The CDR3 runs to 15 residues. V dropped 4 bases and J dropped 1 base, with 13 bases sitting between them. CDR3 DNA: TGTGCCAGCAGCTCAGGGGCCGGGGGCACAGATACGCAGTATTTT. It specifies CASSSGAGGTDTQYF.